This TCR beta chain stems from a study of cytomegalovirus exposure and HLA in healthy donors. TCRdb's table, derived via immunoSEQ multiplex PCR, lists solely in-frame clones and lacks some. The table has 150,000 to 200,000 clones, about 83% seen once; the top ten hold roughly 1.4%. Trimming stripped 6 bases from V and 4 bases from J, with 12 bases between. This CDR3 has 13 amino acids. Germline V CDR1 and CDR2: MDHEN, SYDVKM. This receptor was taken from a woman aged 25 to 39 in good health and CMV-seronegative. The rearrangement uses TRBV28 and TRBJ1-1; unclear D gene. Material: PBMCs. The CDR3 sequence is CASSSLGPTEAFF. The DNA for the CDR3 is TGTGCCAGCAGCTCACTAGGCCCCACTGAAGCTTTCTTT.